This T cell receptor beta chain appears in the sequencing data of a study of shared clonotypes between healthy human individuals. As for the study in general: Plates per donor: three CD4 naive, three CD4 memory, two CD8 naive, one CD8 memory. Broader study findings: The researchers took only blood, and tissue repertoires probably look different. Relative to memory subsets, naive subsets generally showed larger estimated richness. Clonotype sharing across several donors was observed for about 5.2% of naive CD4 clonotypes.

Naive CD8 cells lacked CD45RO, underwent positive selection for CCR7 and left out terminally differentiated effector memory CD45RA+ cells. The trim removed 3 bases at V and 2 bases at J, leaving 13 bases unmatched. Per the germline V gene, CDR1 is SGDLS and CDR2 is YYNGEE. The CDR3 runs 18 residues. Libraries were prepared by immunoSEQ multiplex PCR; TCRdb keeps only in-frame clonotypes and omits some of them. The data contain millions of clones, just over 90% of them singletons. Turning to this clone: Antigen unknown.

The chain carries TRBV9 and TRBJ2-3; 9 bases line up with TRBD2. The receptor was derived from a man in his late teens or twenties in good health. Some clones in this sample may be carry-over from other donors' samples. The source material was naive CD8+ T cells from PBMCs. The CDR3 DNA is TGTGCCAGCAGCGCAGAGTCGGGGCTAGCGGGGCTCACAGATACGCAGTATTTT. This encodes CASSAESGLAGLTDTQYF.